These 18 T cell receptor beta chains originate from one sample sequenced in a study of control samples from healthy donors and cancer patients. Only in-frame clones appear in the TCRdb table, and some are missing; sequencing was by immunoSEQ multiplex PCR. The sample has roughly 180,000 clones, 94% seen once. Sequencing was performed on blood. These receptor sequences come from a woman between 18 and 29 years old in good health.

The chain uses TRBV28 and TRBJ2-7; 8 bases are shared with TRBD2. V was pared by 1 base and J by 0 bases, with 5 bases of the junction left unmatched. From germline, CDR1 is MDHEN and CDR2 SYDVKM. This CDR3 has 16 residues. This CDR3 reads CASSLLGAGVSYEQYF. CDR3 sequence (DNA): TGTGCCAGCAGTTTATTAGGAGCGGGGGTCTCCTACGAGCAGTACTTC.

This chain links TRBV11-3 with TRBJ1-5, with D hard to call. The CDR3 is made up of 13 amino acids. Germline V gene lookup returns CDR1 SGHNT and CDR2 YENEEA. Trimming pared 5 bases from V and 2 bases from J, leaving 7 bases between. Here the CDR3 DNA reads TGTGCCAGCAGCGAAGACGGCAATCAGCCCCAGCATTTT. Translating it yields CASSEDGNQPQHF.

The chain links TRBV9 to TRBJ2-1; TRBD1 aligns across 7 bases. V was pared by 3 bases and J by 2 bases, with 5 bases of the junction left unmatched. The CDR3 is made up of 15 amino acids. Germline-derived CDR1 and CDR2 are SGDLS and YYNGEE. CDR3 DNA: TGTGCCAGCAGCGCCCGGGACAGCCCCTACAATGAGCAGTTCTTC. Protein: CASSARDSPYNEQFF.

Here the CDR3 DNA reads TGTGCCAGCAGTTTAGGGGGCTGGTCCTACGAGCAGTACTTC. It yields the protein CASSLGGWSYEQYF. This chain joins TRBV6-2 or TRBV6-3 and TRBJ2-7; 7 bases fit TRBD1. The junction had 4 bases not matched to a gene; V was cut back by 4 bases and J by 1 base. This CDR3 spans 14 amino acids. Germline lookup yields CDR1 MNHEY and CDR2 SVGEGT.

The genes are TRBV4-1 and TRBJ2-7; 9 bases agree with TRBD1. Germline values: CDR1 MGHRA, CDR2 YSYEKL. Unmatched junction bases numbered 11, after V lost 4 bases and J lost 7 bases. The CDR3 contains 15 residues. The DNA of the CDR3 is TGCGCCAGCAGCCGTCAACAGGGGGCGCGGGCGGAGCAGTACTTC. Its protein is CASSRQQGARAEQYF.

This chain links TRBV5-1 with TRBJ2-5; D is possibly TRBD1 (6 bases). CDR1 is SGHRS and CDR2 is YFSETQ in the germline V gene. This CDR3 is 18 amino acids long. The V end was cut by 4 bases, the J end by 5 bases, with 27 bases between. CDR3 sequence: CASSVWDTRRGMTETQYF. The CDR3 DNA reads TGCGCCAGCAGCGTATGGGACACCAGGAGAGGTATGACTGAGACCCAGTACTTC.

The rearrangement joins TRBV9 to TRBJ2-2; no clear D. With 0 bases removed from V and 5 bases from J, the gap between germline ends came to 8 bases. CDR1 and CDR2 from the germline V gene are SGDLS and YYNGEE. The CDR3 has 14 residues. The CDR3 protein is CASSVVASTGELFF. The CDR3 DNA sequence: TGTGCCAGCAGCGTAGTGGCTAGTACCGGGGAGCTGTTTTTT.

This chain joins TRBV11-3 and TRBJ1-1; D is perhaps TRBD1 (6 bases). The V end lost 5 bases, the J end lost 5 bases, and 18 bases lay between the germline ends. Germline lookup yields CDR1 SGHNT and CDR2 YENEEA. The CDR3 length is 15 residues. The CDR3 sequence is CASSPRPGAGTEAFF. For the CDR3, the DNA is TGTGCCAGCAGCCCCCGGCCGGGGGCGGGAACTGAAGCTTTCTTT.

The chain joins TRBV11-3 to TRBJ1-2; 7 positions agree with TRBD1. Trimming took 7 bases from V and 3 from J; bases not matched to a gene: 17. Germline V lookup: CDR1 SGHNT, CDR2 YENEEA. The CDR3 has 17 amino acids. CDR3 region: CASNPYLEEGADYGYTF. The CDR3 bases are TGTGCCAGCAACCCATACCTCGAGGAGGGGGCAGACTATGGCTACACCTTC.

As to this clone: Other DNA sequences in the same sample also yield this CDR3. This sequence joins TRBV29-1 and TRBJ2-1; 9 bases match TRBD1. J gave up 2 bases and V 2 bases, and 7 bases lay outside the gene matches. The CDR3 has 16 residues. Germline V CDR1 and CDR2: SQVTM, ANQGSEA. CDR3 DNA sequence: TGCAGCGTTGAACAAGGGACAGGGAATACCTACAATGAGCAGTTCTTC. It yields the protein CSVEQGTGNTYNEQFF.

The chain combines TRBV15 with TRBJ2-1; no clear D. Per germline, CDR1 LNHNV and CDR2 YYDKDF (reference sequence). The CDR3 is made up of 15 amino acids. Trimming removed 1 base from V and 5 bases from J, with 12 bases in between. As DNA, the CDR3 is TGTGCCACCAGCAGAGGTCCGACAAGAAACAATGAGCAGTTCTTC. Encoded protein: CATSRGPTRNNEQFF.

The chain has TRBV28 and TRBJ1-5; weak D call: TRBD1 (6 bases). Looked up from germline, CDR1 is MDHEN and CDR2 is SYDVKM. This CDR3 has 15 amino acids. V was trimmed by 3 bases and J by 6 bases, leaving 15 bases between them. The CDR3, as DNA: TGTGCCAGCAGTTTGCAGGGGATTTTAGGTCAGCCCCAGCATTTT. The encoded protein is CASSLQGILGQPQHF.

The chain joins TRBV27 to TRBJ2-7; a weak D match, TRBD2 (6 bases). V lost 1 base and J lost 3, with 10 bases in between. The CDR3 is 14 amino acids. The germline V gene encodes CDR1 MNHEY and CDR2 SMNVEV (reference sequence). DNA for the CDR3: TGTGCCAGCAGTTTATGGCAGGGAGGCTACGAGCAGTACTTC. It translates to CASSLWQGGYEQYF.

The chain recombines TRBV7-6 with TRBJ2-2; D possibly uses TRBD1 or TRBD2 (5 bases each). The germline CDR1 and CDR2 sequences are SGHVS and FNYEAQ. The CDR3 covers 17 residues. Trimming shortened V by 5 bases and J by 5 bases, and 21 bases separated the two germline ends. The CDR3 loop is CASSIRARGAGTGELFF. CDR3 DNA sequence: TGTGCCAGCAGCATTAGGGCTCGGGGCGCAGGTACCGGGGAGCTGTTTTTT.

The chain uses TRBV2 and TRBJ1-5; no definite D call. There are 15 residues in the CDR3. V was cut by 5 bases and J by 0 bases, with 11 bases left in between. In germline, CDR1 is SNHLY, CDR2 FYNNEI. CDR3 DNA: TGTGCCAGCAGTTTCATCGGATATAGCAATCAGCCCCAGCATTTT. As protein: CASSFIGYSNQPQHF.

The chain combines TRBV4-1 with TRBJ1-2, with TRBD1 identical over 7 bases. Per germline, CDR1 MGHRA and CDR2 YSYEKL. V was clipped by 5 bases and J by 0 bases; unmatched bases: 15. CDR3 length equals 18 residues. In DNA, the CDR3 is TGCGCCAGCAGCTCCCAGAGGGCCAGGGGGATGACTAACTATGGCTACACCTTC. This gives the protein CASSSQRARGMTNYGYTF.

The chain has TRBV5-1 and TRBJ2-1, with 12 bases fitting TRBD2. With 0 bases clipped from V and 6 bases from J, the junction kept 1 base outside the gene matches. CDR1 and CDR2 from the germline V gene are SGHRS and YFSETQ. The CDR3 is 15 residues long. The CDR3 DNA is TGCGCCAGCAGCTTGGTGACTAGCGGGAGCAATGAGCAGTTCTTC. Residues: CASSLVTSGSNEQFF.

The rearrangement links TRBV3-1 (or the pseudogene TRBV3-2) to TRBJ1-4; possibly TRBD1 for D (5 bases). Looked up from germline, CDR1 is LGHDT and CDR2 is YNNKEL (reference sequence). Trimming shortened V by 6 bases and J by 8 bases, and 13 bases separated the two germline ends. This CDR3 is 13 amino acids long. The CDR3 sequence: CASSHINREKLFF. The DNA of the CDR3 is TGTGCCAGCAGTCATATAAACAGGGAAAAACTGTTTTTT.